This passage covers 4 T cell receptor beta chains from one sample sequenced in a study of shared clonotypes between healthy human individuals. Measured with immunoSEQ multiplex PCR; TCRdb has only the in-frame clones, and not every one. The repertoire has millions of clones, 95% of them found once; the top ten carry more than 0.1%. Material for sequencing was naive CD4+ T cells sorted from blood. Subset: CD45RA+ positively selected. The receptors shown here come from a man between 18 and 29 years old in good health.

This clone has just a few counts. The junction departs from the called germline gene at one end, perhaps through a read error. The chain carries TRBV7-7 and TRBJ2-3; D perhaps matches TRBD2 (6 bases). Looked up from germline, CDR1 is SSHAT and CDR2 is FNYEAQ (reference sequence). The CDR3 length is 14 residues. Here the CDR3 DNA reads TGTGCTAGCAGCTTGGGGGGAGATGTGAATACGCAGTATTTT. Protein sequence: CASSLGGDVNTQYF.

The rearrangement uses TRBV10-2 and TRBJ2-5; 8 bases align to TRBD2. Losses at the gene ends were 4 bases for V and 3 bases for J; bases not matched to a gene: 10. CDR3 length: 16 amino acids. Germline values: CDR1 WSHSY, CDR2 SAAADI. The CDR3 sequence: CASSATSGWVKETQYF. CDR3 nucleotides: TGCGCCAGCAGTGCAACTAGCGGTTGGGTAAAAGAGACCCAGTACTTC.

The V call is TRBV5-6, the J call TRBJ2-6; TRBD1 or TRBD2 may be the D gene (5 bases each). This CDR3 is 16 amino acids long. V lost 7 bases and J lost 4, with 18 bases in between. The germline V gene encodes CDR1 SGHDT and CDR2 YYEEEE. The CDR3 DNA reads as TGTGCCAGCGGCCGGGACGGCCTTTTAGGGGCCAACGTCCTGACTTTC. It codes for CASGRDGLLGANVLTF.

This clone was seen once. The CDR3 nucleotides read TGTGCCAGCAGTTTCCAAGGAGACAGGGTGACTTCACCCCTCCACTTT. This gives the protein CASSFQGDRVTSPLHF. The chain has TRBV27 and TRBJ1-6; TRBD1 matches at 7 bases. Germline V CDR1 and CDR2: MNHEY, SMNVEV (reference sequence). The CDR3 contains 16 residues. V shed 3 bases, J shed 9 bases, and the junction held 11 bases outside the gene matches.